This T cell receptor (beta chain) is from a study of T cell repertoires and Cas9 in healthy adults. About this clone itself: Its specificity is not known.

Assay used: immunoSEQ multiplex PCR; TCRdb lists only in-frame clones, some missing. The table shows some 21,000 clones, with more than 90% occurring only once. Regarding the study as a whole: Reportedly, SpCas9-reactive effector T cell proliferation and function were mitigated by SpCas9-reactive Tregs in vitro.

This CDR3 spans 13 amino acids. Sequenced material: CD4+ effector T cells (CD127+, CD25-, CD137-, CD154-) from PBMCs; culture status not recorded. The sequence derives from a human donor in good health. The J gene is TRBJ2-2, the V gene TRBV21-1. TRBV21-1 constitutes a pseudogene. The CDR3 DNA follows: TGTGCCAGCAGCGGGGTGGACACCGGGGAGCTGTTTTTT. It yields the protein CASSGVDTGELFF.